The 7 T cell receptor beta chains below come from one sample, sequenced in a study of T cell responses to AZD1222 COVID-19 vaccine (dated by TCRdb to the early 2020s). Preparation of the library involved the immunoSEQ multiplex PCR assay. Sourced from immuneACCESS, this table was stored by TCRdb with only in-frame sequences that have V and J called. A share of the clones is absent; for the studies checked, an unresolved V gene accounts for under half, and the remainder has no known explanation. This sample lists about 84,000 clones; roughly 85% were detected once. The ten largest clones take up more than 9% of the sample. In light of the paper, this sample's time point label describes: about 28 days (+/-7) after the second vaccine dose. Sequenced material: peripheral blood, taken 28 days after the second AZD1222 dose. The receptors originated from an adult who received the AZD1222 COVID-19 vaccine.

The J gene is TRBJ1-2, the V gene TRBV7-9, with 7 bases that match TRBD1. This CDR3 spans 16 amino acids. Trimming at V came to 5 bases and at J to 1 base, leaving 10 bases not matched to a gene. Per germline, CDR1 SEHNR and CDR2 FQNEAQ (reference sequence). In nucleotides, the CDR3 is TGTGCCAGCAGCGATAGAGGGGGCTCCTATAACTATGGCTACACCTTC. This sequence encodes CASSDRGGSYNYGYTF.

The genes are TRBV28 and TRBJ1-6, with TRBD1 as a possible D gene (5 bases). Germline V lookup: CDR1 MDHEN, CDR2 SYDVKM. The CDR3 consists of 16 residues. Trimming cost V 3 bases and J 8 bases, with 17 bases left between them. DNA of the CDR3: TGTGCCAGCAGTTTCCAACGTGGGGGGGTTGATTCACCCCTCCACTTT. It translates to CASSFQRGGVDSPLHF.

This clone has just a few counts. The chain uses TRBV27 and TRBJ2-3; 14 positions match TRBD2. The CDR3 sequence is 19 residues long. With V trimmed by 6 bases and J by 3 bases, 14 bases remained unmatched. The germline gives CDR1 MNHEY, CDR2 SMNVEV (reference sequence). In DNA, the CDR3 is TGTGCCAGCAGGGGGGGACTAGCGGGGGTACCGCTGAGGACAGATACGCAGTATTTT. Its protein is CASRGGLAGVPLRTDTQYF.

This clone was picked up one time. The DNA of the CDR3 is TGTGCCAGCTCGTCGCTGTGGGGGAACACTGAAGCTTTCTTT. Amino acids: CASSSLWGNTEAFF. The chain combines TRBV18 with TRBJ1-1; D remains unclear. V lost 6 bases, J lost 1 base, and 12 bases lay in between. The CDR3 contains 14 residues. CDR1 is KGHSH and CDR2 is LQKENI in the germline V gene.

The chain combines TRBV27 with TRBJ2-7; D may match TRBD1 or TRBD2 (5 bases each). Germline CDR1 reads MNHEY; CDR2 reads SMNVEV (reference sequence). V was cut by 3 bases and J by 0 bases, with 12 bases left in between. This CDR3 is built from 15 residues. The DNA for the CDR3 is TGTGCCAGCAGTTTGCGGGCAGACAGCTCCTACGAGCAGTACTTC. Its translation is CASSLRADSSYEQYF.

V and J are TRBV6-2 or TRBV6-3 and TRBJ2-2, with a tentative D call TRBD1 (5 bases). CDR1 MNHEY and CDR2 SVGEGT come from the germline V gene. This CDR3 has 14 residues. The V and J ends lost 5 bases and 4 bases respectively, with 11 bases between them. The CDR3 region is CASSPFQGTGELFF. CDR3 in DNA: TGTGCCAGCAGTCCGTTCCAGGGCACCGGGGAGCTGTTTTTT.

The chain has TRBV2 and TRBJ1-5; D ambiguous. CDR3 length: 15 amino acids. Trimming took off 2 bases at V and 7 bases at J, with 15 bases between the two ends. Germline V gene sequence: CDR1 SNHLY, CDR2 FYNNEI. The CDR3 is CASSENGGGGQPQHF. The DNA for the CDR3 is TGTGCCAGCAGTGAAAACGGAGGTGGAGGGCAGCCCCAGCATTTT.